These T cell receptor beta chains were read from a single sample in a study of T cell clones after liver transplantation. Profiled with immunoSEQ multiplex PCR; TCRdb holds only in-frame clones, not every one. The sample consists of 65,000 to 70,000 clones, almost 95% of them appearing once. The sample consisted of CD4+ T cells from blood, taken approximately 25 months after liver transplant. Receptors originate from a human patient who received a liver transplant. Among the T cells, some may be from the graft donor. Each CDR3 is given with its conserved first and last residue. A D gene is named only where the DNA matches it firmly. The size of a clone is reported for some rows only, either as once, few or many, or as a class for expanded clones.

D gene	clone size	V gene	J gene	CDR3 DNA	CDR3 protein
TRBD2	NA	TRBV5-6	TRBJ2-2	TGTGCCAGCAGCTTCCTGGGGGGGTCGAACACCGGGGAGCTGTTTTTT	CASSFLGGSNTGELFF
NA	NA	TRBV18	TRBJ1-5	TGTGCCAGCTCTCCAACCGAAGACAATCAGCCCCAGCATTTT	CASSPTEDNQPQHF
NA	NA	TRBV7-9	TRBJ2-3	TGTGCCAGCAGCTTATACCCCCCAAGCACAGATACGCAGTATTTT	CASSLYPPSTDTQYF
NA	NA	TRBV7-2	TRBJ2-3	TGTGCCACCACACACGGGGCAGAGAGTCCGGATACGCAGTATTTT	CATTHGAESPDTQYF
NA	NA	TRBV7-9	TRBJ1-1	TGTGCCAGCAGCCGTGCGGAGGGTACTGAAGCTTTCTTT	CASSRAEGTEAFF
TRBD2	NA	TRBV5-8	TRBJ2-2	TGTGCCAGCAGCAGGGAGGGAGCAACCGGGGAGCTGTTTTTT	CASSREGATGELFF
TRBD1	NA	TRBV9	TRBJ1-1	TGTGCCAGCAGCGTTGGCAGGGGGCTACAACACGGTGAAGCTTTCTTT	CASSVGRGLQHGEAFF
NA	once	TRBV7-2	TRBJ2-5	TGTGCCAGCAGCTTAGACAGGGGAGGCGAGACCCAGTACTTC	CASSLDRGGETQYF
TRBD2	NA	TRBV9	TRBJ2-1	TGTGCCAGCAGCGTAGGGGGCACTAGCGGGAGAATAAGCTGGAGCCACAATGAGCAGTTCTTC	CASSVGGTSGRISWSHNEQFF
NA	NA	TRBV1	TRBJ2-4	TGCACCAGCAGCCAGATACTAGCGGGGGGGGACATTCAGTACTTC	CTSSQILAGGDIQYF
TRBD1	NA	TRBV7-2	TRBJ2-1	TGTGCCAGCAGCTTTTTTCGACAGGGGAATGAGCAGTTCTTC	CASSFFRQGNEQFF
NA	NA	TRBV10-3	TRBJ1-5	TGTGCCATCAGTGGGAGCAGCAATCAGCCCCAGCATTTT	CAISGSSNQPQHF
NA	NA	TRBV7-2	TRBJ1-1	TGTGCCAGCAGTTTCGTTTGGCCCGAGACTGAAGCTTTCTTT	CASSFVWPETEAFF
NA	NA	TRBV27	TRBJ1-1	TGTGCCAGCAGTATGGGCCGGGACACTGAAGCTTTCTTT	CASSMGRDTEAFF
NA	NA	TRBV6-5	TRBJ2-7	TGTGCCAGCAGTCTGGGACGGTCGAGCTCCTACGAGCAGTACTTC	CASSLGRSSSYEQYF
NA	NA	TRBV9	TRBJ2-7	TGTGCCAGCAGCGTAGAGGGGGATGGGTACGAGCAGTACTTC	CASSVEGDGYEQYF
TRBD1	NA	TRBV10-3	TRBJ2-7	TGTGCCATCAGTCAAACGGGACAGGGGAACGGCGAGCAGTACTTC	CAISQTGQGNGEQYF
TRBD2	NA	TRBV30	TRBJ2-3	TGTGCCTGGAGTGACGGGACTAGCGCATTCACAGATACGCAGTATTTT	CAWSDGTSAFTDTQYF
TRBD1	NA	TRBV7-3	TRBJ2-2	TGTGCCAGCAGCCCGGTGGGACAGGGTAACACCGGGGAGCTGTTTTTT	CASSPVGQGNTGELFF
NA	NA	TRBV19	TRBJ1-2	TGTGCCAGTAGTTCCGAGCATCGTAACTATGGCTACACCTTC	CASSSEHRNYGYTF
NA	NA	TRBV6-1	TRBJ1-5	TGTGCCAGCAGTGAAGCAGGAGGGAACAATCAGCCCCAGCATTTT	CASSEAGGNNQPQHF
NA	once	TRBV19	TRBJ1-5	TGTGCCAGTAGTAACCCACCGGGGGATGGCAATCAGCCCCAGCATTTT	CASSNPPGDGNQPQHF
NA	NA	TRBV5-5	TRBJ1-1	TGTGCCAGCAGCTTGGGCAGGGAGCGTCCGAACACTGAAGCTTTCTTT	CASSLGRERPNTEAFF
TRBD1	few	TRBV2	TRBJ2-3	TGTGCCAGCTCCTCGGGACAGGGGACAGATACGCAGTATTTT	CASSSGQGTDTQYF
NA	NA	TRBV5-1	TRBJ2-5	TGCGCCAGCAGCTTGTTTCTGGGGGCCTACCAAGAGACCCAGTACTTC	CASSLFLGAYQETQYF
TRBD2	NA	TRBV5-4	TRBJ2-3	TGTGCCAGCAGCTCACTAGCGGGAGCCCGCACAGATACGCAGTATTTT	CASSSLAGARTDTQYF
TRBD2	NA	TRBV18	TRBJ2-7	TGTGCCAGCTCACCCCGGACTAGCGACGAGCAGTACTTC	CASSPRTSDEQYF
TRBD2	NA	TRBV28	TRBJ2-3	TGTGCCAGCAGTTTTGTGACTAGCGGGGATAGCACAGATACGCAGTATTTT	CASSFVTSGDSTDTQYF
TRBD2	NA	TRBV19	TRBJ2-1	TGTGCCAGTAGTACGACTAGCGCGGGGTCCTACAATGAGCAGTTCTTC	CASSTTSAGSYNEQFF
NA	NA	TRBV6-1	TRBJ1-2	TGTGCCAGCACCCTAGACAGAGGCGGCTACACCTTC	CASTLDRGGYTF
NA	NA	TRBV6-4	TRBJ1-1	TGTGCCAGCAGCCCCATCGAAGCTTTCTTT	CASSPIEAFF
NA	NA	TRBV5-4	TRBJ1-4	TGTGCCAGCAGCTGGGGAGGGGACGGGGGTGAAAAACTGTTTTTT	CASSWGGDGGEKLFF
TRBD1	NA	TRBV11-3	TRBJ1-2	TGTGCCAGCAGCGCGCAGGGGGTTAATACCCCCGACTACACCTTC	CASSAQGVNTPDYTF
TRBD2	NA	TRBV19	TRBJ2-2	TGTGCCAGTAGCCCACGGGGGGGCCGTGTCACCGGGGAGCTGTTTTTT	CASSPRGGRVTGELFF
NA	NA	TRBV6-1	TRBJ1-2	TGTGCCAGCAGTGCGGGGGGCTACTATGGCTACACCTTC	CASSAGGYYGYTF
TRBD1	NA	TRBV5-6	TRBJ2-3	TGTGCCAGCAGCTTAAGACAGGGCGGGACAGATACGCAGTATTTT	CASSLRQGGTDTQYF
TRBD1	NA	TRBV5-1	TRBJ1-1	TGCGCCAGCAGCTGGGACAGGGGCGGCGACACTGAAGCTTTCTTT	CASSWDRGGDTEAFF
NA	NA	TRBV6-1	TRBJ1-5	TGTGCCAGCAGTGAAGCACGGGGGATACGCAATCAGCCCCAGCATTTT	CASSEARGIRNQPQHF
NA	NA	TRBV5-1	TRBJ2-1	TGCGCCAGCAGCTTGGAAGGCCTAGCGCGTGCCCACAATGAGCAGTTCTTC	CASSLEGLARAHNEQFF
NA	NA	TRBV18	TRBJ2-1	TGTGCCAGCTCACAAATAGCGGACCCGAGCTACAATGAGCAGTTCTTC	CASSQIADPSYNEQFF
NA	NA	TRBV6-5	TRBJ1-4	TGTGCCACAGGGGACGGTAATGAAAAACTGTTTTTT	CATGDGNEKLFF
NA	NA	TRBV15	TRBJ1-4	TGTGCCACCAGCAGAGCCCGCGGTACAACTAATGAAAAACTGTTTTTT	CATSRARGTTNEKLFF
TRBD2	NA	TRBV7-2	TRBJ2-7	TGTGCCAGCAGACCTAGCGGGAGTGGCTACGAGCAGTACTTC	CASRPSGSGYEQYF
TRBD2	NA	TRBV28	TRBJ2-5	TGTGCCAGCAGTTTACCGGGACTAGCGGGAAGGGGTGAGACCCAGTACTTC	CASSLPGLAGRGETQYF
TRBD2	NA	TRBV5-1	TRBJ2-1	TGCGCCAGCAGCTTGGCTGGGACTACCCAATCCGAGCAGTTCTTC	CASSLAGTTQSEQFF
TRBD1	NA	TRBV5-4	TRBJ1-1	TGTGCCAGCAGCCAAACACAGGGGACGAACACTGAAGCTTTCTTT	CASSQTQGTNTEAFF
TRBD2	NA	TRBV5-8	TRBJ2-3	TGTGCCAGCAGCCCCGGGACTAGCGGGGGCCGAATCACAGATACGCAGTATTTT	CASSPGTSGGRITDTQYF
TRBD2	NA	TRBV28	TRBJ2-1	TGTGCCAGCAGTTTATTGGGACTAGCGTCTAATGAGCAGTTCTTC	CASSLLGLASNEQFF
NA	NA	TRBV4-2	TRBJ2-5	TGTGCCAGCAGCGCGCCCGGCCCCCAAGAGACCCAGTACTTC	CASSAPGPQETQYF
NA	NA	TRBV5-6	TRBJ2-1	TGTGCCAGCAGCCGAGGAGGCTCGAGGACTATCGGCTACAATGAGCAGTTCTTC	CASSRGGSRTIGYNEQFF
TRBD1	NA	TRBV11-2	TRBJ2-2	TGTGCCAGCAGCTTAAGGGGGCAGGGGGAGCTGTTTTTT	CASSLRGQGELFF
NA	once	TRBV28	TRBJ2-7	TGTGCCACGGACCTCGGGGGGCACTACGAGCAGTACTTC	CATDLGGHYEQYF
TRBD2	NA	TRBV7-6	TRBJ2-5	TGTGCCAGCAGCCTACAGCGGGAGGGGGAGACCCAGTACTTC	CASSLQREGETQYF
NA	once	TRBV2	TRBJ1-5	TGTGCCAGCAGGCGGGAGAGCCAGCCCCAGCATTTT	CASRRESQPQHF
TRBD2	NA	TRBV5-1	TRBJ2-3	TGCGCCAGCAGCTTGTTAGGACTAGACTCAGATACGCAGTATTTT	CASSLLGLDSDTQYF